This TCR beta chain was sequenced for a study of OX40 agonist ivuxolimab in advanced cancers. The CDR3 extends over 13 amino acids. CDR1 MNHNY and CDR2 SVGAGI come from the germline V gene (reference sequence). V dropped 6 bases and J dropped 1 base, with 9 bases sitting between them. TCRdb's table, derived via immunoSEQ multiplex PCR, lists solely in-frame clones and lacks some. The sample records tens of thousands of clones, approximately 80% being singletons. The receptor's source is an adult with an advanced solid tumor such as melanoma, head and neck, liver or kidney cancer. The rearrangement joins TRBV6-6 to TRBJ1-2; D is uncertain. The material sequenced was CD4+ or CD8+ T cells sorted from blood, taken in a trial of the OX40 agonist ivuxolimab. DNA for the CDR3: TGTGCCAGCAGCATTGAGCTTAACTATGGCTACACCTTC. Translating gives CASSIELNYGYTF.